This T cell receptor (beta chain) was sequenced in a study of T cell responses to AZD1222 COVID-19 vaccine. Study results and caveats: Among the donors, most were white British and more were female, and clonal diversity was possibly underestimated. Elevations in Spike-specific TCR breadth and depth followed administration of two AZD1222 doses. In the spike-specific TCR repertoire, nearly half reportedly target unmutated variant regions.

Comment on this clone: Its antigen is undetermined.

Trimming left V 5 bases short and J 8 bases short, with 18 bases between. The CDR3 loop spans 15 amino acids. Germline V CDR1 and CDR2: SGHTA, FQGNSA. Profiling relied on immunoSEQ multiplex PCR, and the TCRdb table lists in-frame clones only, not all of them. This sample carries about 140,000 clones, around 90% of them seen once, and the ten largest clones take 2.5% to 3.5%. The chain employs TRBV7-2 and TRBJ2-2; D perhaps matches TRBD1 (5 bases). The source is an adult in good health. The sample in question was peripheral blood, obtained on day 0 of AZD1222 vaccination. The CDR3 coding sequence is TGTGCCAGCAGCCGGATCAGGGTAACGGCGGGGGAGCTGTTTTTT. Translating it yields CASSRIRVTAGELFF.